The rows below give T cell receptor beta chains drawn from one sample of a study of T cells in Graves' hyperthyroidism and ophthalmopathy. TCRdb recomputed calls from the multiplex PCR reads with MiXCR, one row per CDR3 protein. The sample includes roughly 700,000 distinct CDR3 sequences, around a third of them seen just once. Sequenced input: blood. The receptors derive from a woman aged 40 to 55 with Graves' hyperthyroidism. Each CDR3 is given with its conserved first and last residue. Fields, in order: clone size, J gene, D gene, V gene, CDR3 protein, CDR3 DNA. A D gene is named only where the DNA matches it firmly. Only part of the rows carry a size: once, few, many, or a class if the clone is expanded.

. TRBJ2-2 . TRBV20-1 CSARKEGLVNGELFF TGCAGTGCTAGGAAGGAGGGCCTGGTAAACGGGGAGCTGTTTTTT
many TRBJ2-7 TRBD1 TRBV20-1 CSASVVGDRVYEQYF TGCAGTGCTAGTGTTGTGGGGGACAGGGTCTACGAGCAGTACTTC
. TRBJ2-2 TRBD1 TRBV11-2 CASSLFSRTGSSNTGELFF TGTGCCAGCAGCTTATTTTCGCGGACAGGGTCCTCGAACACCGGGGAGCTGTTTTTT
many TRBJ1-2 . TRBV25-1 CASLFRETVKAGYTF TGTGCCAGCTTATTCAGGGAGACCGTTAAGGCTGGCTACACCTTC
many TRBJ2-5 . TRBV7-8 CASSLDPFGETQYF TGTGCCAGCAGCTTAGATCCGTTTGGAGAGACCCAGTACTTC
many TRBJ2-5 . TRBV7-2 CASSLNAETQYF TGTGCCAGCAGCTTGAATGCAGAGACCCAGTACTTC
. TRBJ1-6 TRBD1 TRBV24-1 CATSDPRQGWNSPLHF TGTGCCACCAGTGACCCTCGACAGGGGTGGAATTCACCCCTCCACTTT
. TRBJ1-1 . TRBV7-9 CASGLKGGTEAFF TGTGCCAGCGGCTTGAAGGGAGGCACTGAAGCTTTCTTT
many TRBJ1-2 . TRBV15 CATSRVWLANYGYTF TGTGCCACCAGCAGAGTTTGGTTAGCTAACTATGGCTACACCTTC
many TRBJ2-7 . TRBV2 CASSEKAPAYEQYF TGTGCCAGCAGTGAAAAAGCGCCCGCCTACGAGCAGTACTTC
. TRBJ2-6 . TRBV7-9 CASSTPRGSGANVLTF TGTGCCAGCAGCACGCCCCGTGGCTCTGGGGCCAACGTCCTGACTTTC
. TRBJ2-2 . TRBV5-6 CASSYRVGGELFF TGTGCCAGCAGCTACCGGGTCGGCGGGGAGCTGTTTTTT
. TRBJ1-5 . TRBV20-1 CSARRRQGSVQPQHF TGCAGTGCTAGAAGGCGGCAGGGTAGTGTCCAGCCCCAGCATTTT
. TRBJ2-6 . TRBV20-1 CSDLGCRGSGANVLTF TGCAGTGACCTTGGATGCAGGGGCTCTGGGGCCAACGTCCTGACTTTC
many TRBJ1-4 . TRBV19 CASSIPRDEKLFF TGTGCCAGTAGTATACCCAGAGATGAAAAACTGTTTTTT
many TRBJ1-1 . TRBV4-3 CASSQGGWTSGEAFF TGCGCCAGCAGCCAAGGAGGGTGGACATCCGGAGAAGCTTTCTTT
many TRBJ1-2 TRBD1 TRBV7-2 CASSPGTGDLYGYTF TGTGCCAGCAGTCCCGGGACAGGGGACCTATATGGCTACACCTTC